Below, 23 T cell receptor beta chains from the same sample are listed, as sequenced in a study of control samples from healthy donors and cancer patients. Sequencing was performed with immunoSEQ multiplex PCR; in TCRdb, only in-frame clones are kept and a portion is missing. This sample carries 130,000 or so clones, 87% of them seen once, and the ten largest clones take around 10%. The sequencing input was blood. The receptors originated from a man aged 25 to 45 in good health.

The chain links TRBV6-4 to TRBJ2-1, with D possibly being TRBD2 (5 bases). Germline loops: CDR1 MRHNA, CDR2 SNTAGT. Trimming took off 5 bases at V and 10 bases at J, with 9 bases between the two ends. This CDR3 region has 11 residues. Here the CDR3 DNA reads TGTGCCAGCAGTTCAGGCGGGGAGCAGTTCTTC. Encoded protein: CASSSGGEQFF.

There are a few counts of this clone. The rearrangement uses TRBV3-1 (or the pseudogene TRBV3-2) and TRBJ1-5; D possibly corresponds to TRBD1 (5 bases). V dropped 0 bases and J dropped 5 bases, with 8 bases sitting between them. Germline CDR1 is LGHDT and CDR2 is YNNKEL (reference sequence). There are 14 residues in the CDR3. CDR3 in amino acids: CASSQDLTDQPQHF. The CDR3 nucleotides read TGTGCCAGCAGCCAAGACCTGACAGATCAGCCCCAGCATTTT.

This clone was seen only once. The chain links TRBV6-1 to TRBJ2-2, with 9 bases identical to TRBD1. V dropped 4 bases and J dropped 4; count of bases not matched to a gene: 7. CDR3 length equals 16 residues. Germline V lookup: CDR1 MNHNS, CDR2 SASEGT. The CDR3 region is CASSVVGQGFTGELFF. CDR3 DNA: TGTGCCAGCAGTGTTGTAGGACAGGGGTTCACCGGGGAGCTGTTTTTT.

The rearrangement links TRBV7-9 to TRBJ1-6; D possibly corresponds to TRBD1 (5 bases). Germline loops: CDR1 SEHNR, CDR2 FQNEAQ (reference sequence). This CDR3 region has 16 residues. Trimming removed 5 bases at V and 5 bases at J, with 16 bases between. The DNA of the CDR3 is TGTGCCAGCAGCCTGGGGACGGGAAACCATAATTCACCCCTCCACTTT. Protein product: CASSLGTGNHNSPLHF.

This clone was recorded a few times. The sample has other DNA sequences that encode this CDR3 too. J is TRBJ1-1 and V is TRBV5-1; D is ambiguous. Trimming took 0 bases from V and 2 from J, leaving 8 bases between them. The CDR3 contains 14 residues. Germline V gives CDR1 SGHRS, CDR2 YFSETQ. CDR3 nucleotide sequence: TGCGCCAGCAGCTTGGCCGCAGACAACACTGAAGCTTTCTTT. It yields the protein CASSLAADNTEAFF.

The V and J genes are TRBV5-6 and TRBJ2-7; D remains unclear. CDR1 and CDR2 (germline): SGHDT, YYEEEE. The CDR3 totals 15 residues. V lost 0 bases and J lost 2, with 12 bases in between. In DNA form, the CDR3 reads TGTGCCAGCAGCTTGGAAAGACATCCCGCCTACGAGCAGTACTTC. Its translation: CASSLERHPAYEQYF. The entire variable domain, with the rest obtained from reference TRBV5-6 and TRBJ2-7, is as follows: DAGVTQSPTHLIKTRGQQVTLRCSPKSGHDTVSWYQQALGQGPQFIFQYYEEEERQRGNFPDRFSGHQFPNYSSELNVNALLLGDSALYLCASSLERHPAYEQYFGPGTRLTVT.

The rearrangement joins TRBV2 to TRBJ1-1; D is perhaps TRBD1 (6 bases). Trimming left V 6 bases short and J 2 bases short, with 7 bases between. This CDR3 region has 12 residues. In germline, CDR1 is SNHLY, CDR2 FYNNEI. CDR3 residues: CASRTGNTEAFF. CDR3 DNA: TGTGCCAGCAGGACAGGCAACACTGAAGCTTTCTTT.

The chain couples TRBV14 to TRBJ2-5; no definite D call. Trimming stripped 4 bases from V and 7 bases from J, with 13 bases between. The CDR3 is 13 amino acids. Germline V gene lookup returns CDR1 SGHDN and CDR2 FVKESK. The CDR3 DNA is TGTGCCAGCAGCCGATTCCCAAAGGGGACCCAGTACTTC. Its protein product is CASSRFPKGTQYF.

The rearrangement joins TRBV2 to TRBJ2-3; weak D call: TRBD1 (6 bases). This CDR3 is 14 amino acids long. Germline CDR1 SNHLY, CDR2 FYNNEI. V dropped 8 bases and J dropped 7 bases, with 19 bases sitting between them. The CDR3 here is CASLSQGTSYTQYF. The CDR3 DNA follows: TGTGCCAGCTTATCGCAAGGGACATCGTATACGCAGTATTTT.

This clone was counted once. The CDR3, as DNA: TGTGCCTGGAGTGCAGGGGGAACTGCAGGAAACACCATATATTTT. It codes for CAWSAGGTAGNTIYF. The chain couples TRBV30 to TRBJ1-3, with 7 bases fitting TRBD1. The CDR3 runs 15 residues. After removal of 1 base from V and 4 bases from J, the junction contained 7 bases not matched to a gene. Germline V gives CDR1 GTSNPN, CDR2 SVGIG (reference sequence).

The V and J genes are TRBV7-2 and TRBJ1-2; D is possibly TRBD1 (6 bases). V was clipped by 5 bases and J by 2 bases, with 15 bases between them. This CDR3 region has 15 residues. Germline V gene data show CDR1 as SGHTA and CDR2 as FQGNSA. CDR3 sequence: CASSAQGGANYGYTF. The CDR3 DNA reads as TGTGCCAGCAGCGCCCAAGGGGGTGCCAACTATGGCTACACCTTC.

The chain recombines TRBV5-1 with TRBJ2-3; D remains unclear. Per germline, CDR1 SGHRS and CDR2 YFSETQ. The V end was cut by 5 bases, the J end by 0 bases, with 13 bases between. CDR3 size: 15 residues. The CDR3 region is CASSTGYSSTDTQYF. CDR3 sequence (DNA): TGCGCCAGCAGTACCGGCTACTCTAGCACAGATACGCAGTATTTT.

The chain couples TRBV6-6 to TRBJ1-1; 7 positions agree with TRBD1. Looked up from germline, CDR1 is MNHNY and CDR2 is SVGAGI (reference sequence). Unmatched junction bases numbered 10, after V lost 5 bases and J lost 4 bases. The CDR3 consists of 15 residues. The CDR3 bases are TGTGCCAGCAGTCGCGGAGGGACAGTGGTCACTGAAGCTTTCTTT. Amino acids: CASSRGGTVVTEAFF.

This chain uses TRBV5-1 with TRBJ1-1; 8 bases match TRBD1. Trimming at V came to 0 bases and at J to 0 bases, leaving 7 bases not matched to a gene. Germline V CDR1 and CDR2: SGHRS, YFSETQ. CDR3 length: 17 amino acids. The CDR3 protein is CASSLALLTGVNTEAFF. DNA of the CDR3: TGCGCCAGCAGCTTGGCCCTTTTGACAGGGGTGAACACTGAAGCTTTCTTT.

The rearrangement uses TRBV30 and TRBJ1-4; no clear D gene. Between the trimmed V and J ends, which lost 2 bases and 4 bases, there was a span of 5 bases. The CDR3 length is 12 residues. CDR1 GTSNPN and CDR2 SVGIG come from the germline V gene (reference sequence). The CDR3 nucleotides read TGTGCCTGGAGTAAGGGTAATGAAAAACTGTTTTTT. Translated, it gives CAWSKGNEKLFF.

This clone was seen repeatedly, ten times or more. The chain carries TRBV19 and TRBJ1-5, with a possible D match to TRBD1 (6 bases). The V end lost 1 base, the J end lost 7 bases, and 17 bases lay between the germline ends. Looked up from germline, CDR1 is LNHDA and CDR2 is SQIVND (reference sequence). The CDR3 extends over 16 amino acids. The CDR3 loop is CASSIGGHLPRQPQHF. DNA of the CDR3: TGTGCCAGTAGTATAGGGGGACATCTTCCAAGGCAGCCCCAGCATTTT. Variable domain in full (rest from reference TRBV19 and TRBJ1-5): DGGITQSPKYLFRKEGQNVTLSCEQNLNHDAMYWYRQDPGQGLRLIYYSQIVNDFQKGDIAEGYSVSREKKESFPLTVTSAQKNPTAFYLCASSIGGHLPRQPQHFGDGTRLSIL.

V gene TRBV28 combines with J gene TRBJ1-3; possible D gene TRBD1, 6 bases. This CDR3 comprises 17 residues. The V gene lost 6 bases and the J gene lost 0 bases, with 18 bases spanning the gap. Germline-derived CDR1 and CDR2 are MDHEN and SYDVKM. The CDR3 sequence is CASRGGGGLLSGNTIYF. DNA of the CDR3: TGTGCCAGCAGGGGAGGGGGAGGTCTCCTCTCTGGAAACACCATATATTTT.

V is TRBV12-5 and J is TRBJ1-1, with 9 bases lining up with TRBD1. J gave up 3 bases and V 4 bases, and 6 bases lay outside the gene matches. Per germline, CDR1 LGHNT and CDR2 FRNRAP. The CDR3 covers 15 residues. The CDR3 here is CASGWWTGDHTEAFF. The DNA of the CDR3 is TGTGCTAGTGGTTGGTGGACAGGGGACCACACTGAAGCTTTCTTT.

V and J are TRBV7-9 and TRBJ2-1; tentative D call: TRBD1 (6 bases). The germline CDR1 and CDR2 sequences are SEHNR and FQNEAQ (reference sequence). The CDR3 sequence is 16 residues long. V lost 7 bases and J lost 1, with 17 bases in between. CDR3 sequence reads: CASKAGEGVSYNEQFF. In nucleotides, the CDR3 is TGTGCCAGCAAGGCCGGAGAGGGGGTTTCCTACAATGAGCAGTTCTTC. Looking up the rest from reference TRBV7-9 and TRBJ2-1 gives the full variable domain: DTGVSQNPRHKITKRGQNVTFRCDPISEHNRLYWYRQTLGQGPEFLTYFQNEAQLEKSRLLSDRFSAERPKGSFSTLEIQRTEQGDSAMYLCASKAGEGVSYNEQFFGPGTRLTVL.

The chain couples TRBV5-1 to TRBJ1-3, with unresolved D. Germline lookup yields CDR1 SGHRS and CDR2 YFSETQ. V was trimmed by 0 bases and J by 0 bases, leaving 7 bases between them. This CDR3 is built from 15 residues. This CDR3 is CASSLGSFSGNTIYF. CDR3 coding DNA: TGCGCCAGCAGCTTGGGGAGCTTCTCTGGAAACACCATATATTTT.

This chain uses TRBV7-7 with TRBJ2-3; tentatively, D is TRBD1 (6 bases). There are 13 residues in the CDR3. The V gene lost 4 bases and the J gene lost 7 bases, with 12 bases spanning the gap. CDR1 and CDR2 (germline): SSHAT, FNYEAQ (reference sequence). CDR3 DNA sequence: TGTGCCAGCAGCTCAACCGGACAGAATACGCAGTATTTT. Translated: CASSSTGQNTQYF.

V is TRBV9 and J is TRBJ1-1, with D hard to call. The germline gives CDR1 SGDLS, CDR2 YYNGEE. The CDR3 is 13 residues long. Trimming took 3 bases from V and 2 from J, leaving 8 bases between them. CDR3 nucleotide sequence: TGTGCCAGCAGCGCCAGGAGAAACACTGAAGCTTTCTTT. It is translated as CASSARRNTEAFF.

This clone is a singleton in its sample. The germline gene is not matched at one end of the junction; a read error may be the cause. CDR3 residues: CASRSREDYGYSF. Here the CDR3 DNA reads TGTGCCAGCCGATCGAGAGAGGACTATGGCTACTCCTTC. The chain carries TRBV12-3 or TRBV12-4 and TRBJ1-2; D not resolved. The CDR3 runs 13 residues.